Reported below is one TCR beta chain. This sample is part of a study of blood T cell repertoires in COVID-19. Study at large: There were acute and convalescent COVID-19 samples, and they came from the United States, Italy and Spain. PBMCs, B-cell-depleted T cells, or T cells provided the cDNA or gDNA that made up the material.

Original methodology: The assay estimated nucleated cells by amplifying reference gene primers. The method was immunoSEQ multiplex PCR; TCRdb's version includes in-frame clones alone and lacks a portion of them. V, J and clone size are those of that table, while D and trimming were read from the DNA. The sample yields roughly 280,000 clones, around four fifths seen once. The CDR3 extends over 18 amino acids. V shed 3 bases and J shed 6 bases, with 23 bases lying between them. Per germline, CDR1 LNHDA and CDR2 SQIVND (reference sequence). The gene calls are TRBV19 and TRBJ2-2; tentatively, D is TRBD2 (6 bases). The clonotype comes from a man aged 60 to 75 with acute or convalescent COVID-19. The material sequenced was peripheral blood. CDR3 residues: CASSIPVLRLARAGELFF. CDR3 sequence (DNA): TGTGCCAGTAGTATTCCGGTATTACGTCTAGCGAGGGCCGGGGAGCTGTTTTTT.